The 3 T cell receptor beta chains below come from one sample, sequenced in a study of Ad26.COV2.S vaccination and SARS-CoV-2 variants. Sequenced by immunoSEQ multiplex PCR; TCRdb stores in-frame clones only, minus some. The table has roughly 420,000 clones, 89% seen once. As to treatment: about 20 received Ad26.COV2.S at low or high dose, single or two shots; 5 received placebo; per-sample allocation not given. On day 63 after the first injection, vaccine and placebo recipients gave samples. The source material was peripheral blood, sampled in a trial of Ad26.COV2.S vaccine versus placebo. The receptors stem from a person between 18 and 60 years old who received the Ad26.COV2.S COVID-19 vaccine or a placebo.

The chain combines TRBV5-1 with TRBJ2-1; 7 positions match TRBD2. Germline V CDR1 and CDR2: SGHRS, YFSETQ. V dropped 7 bases and J dropped 1; count of bases not matched to a gene: 8. The CDR3 is made up of 15 amino acids. DNA of the CDR3: TGCGCCAGCGGCCCCGGGAGGATGTCCTACAATGAGCAGTTCTTC. Protein: CASGPGRMSYNEQFF.

The gene calls are TRBV7-2 and TRBJ2-5; either TRBD1 or TRBD2 may fit D (6 bases each). The V end was cut by 5 bases, the J end by 7 bases, with 14 bases between. There are 13 residues in the CDR3. Germline loops: CDR1 SGHTA, CDR2 FQGNSA. CDR3 nucleotides: TGTGCCAGCAGCACAGCGTCGGGGGCGACCCAGTACTTC. It is translated as CASSTASGATQYF.

The J gene is TRBJ1-5, the V gene TRBV5-6; D ambiguous. CDR1 is SGHDT, CDR2 YYEEEE, per germline. The V end was cut by 2 bases, the J end by 2 bases, with 14 bases between. The CDR3 loop spans 16 amino acids. In DNA form, the CDR3 reads TGTGCCAGCAGCTTAAAGGGAACATGGGGCAATCAGCCCCAGCATTTT. Encoded protein: CASSLKGTWGNQPQHF.